This T cell receptor beta chain was found in a study of metastatic and nonmetastatic thyroid tumors. As for the study in general: Comparison of repertoires was carried out across blood and tumor or nodule tissue from malignant and benign thyroid patients. Study-wide results and caveats: In blood and tumor, TCR beta diversity was reportedly significantly higher in malignant thyroid tumors than in benign nodules.

Per the study methods: Across clinicopathological groups, CDR3 differences served as the basis for building a distant-metastasis classifier for papillary thyroid cancer. TCRdb re-analyzed the PCR reads using MiXCR. The authors' filters were not applied to this entry. The table includes some 16,000 clones, approximately 13% detected once. CDR3 size: 14 residues. Germline assignment: CDR1 LNHDA and CDR2 SQIVND (reference sequence). Germline trimming cut 3 bases from V and 4 bases from J; bases unmatched to any gene: 5. Thyroid surgery was preceded by no treatment in any patient. This clone rates as medium-sized. Antigen: not known.

Sequencing was carried out using tumor tissue. The J gene is TRBJ2-5, the V gene TRBV19; 7 bases map to TRBD1. This TCR came from a female donor with papillary thyroid cancer or a benign thyroid nodule (not recorded which). Some clones in this sample may be carry-over from other donors' samples. CDR3 sequence reads: CASSITGVGETQYF. The CDR3, as DNA: TGTGCCAGTAGTATTACAGGGGTTGGAGAGACCCAGTACTTC. Complete variable domain (other parts from reference TRBV19 and TRBJ2-5): DGGITQSPKYLFRKEGQNVTLSCEQNLNHDAMYWYRQDPGQGLRLIYYSQIVNDFQKGDIAEGYSVSREKKESFPLTVTSAQKNPTAFYLCASSITGVGETQYFGPGTRLLVL.